A selection of T cell receptor beta chains follows, all from one sample in a study of cytomegalovirus exposure and HLA in healthy donors. Method: immunoSEQ multiplex PCR; TCRdb's copy keeps in-frame clones and lacks some. Of under 200,000 clones in the sample, roughly 70% were seen once. Input material: PBMCs. Source of these receptors: a woman between 45 and 65 years old in good health and CMV-seropositive. Each CDR3 is given with its conserved first and last residue. D genes are given only for firm matches. Size tells how often a clone was seen (once, few, many) or the class of an expanded clone, and some rows leave it out.

cdr3_nt	cdr3_aa	j_call	d_call	v_call	clone_size
TGTGCCAGCAGCTTGGGCTCTTCTAGCACAGATACGCAGTATTTT	CASSLGSSSTDTQYF	TRBJ2-3	.	TRBV11-3	.
TGTGCCAGCAGATCTCAATCAGGTTTGGATGGCTACACCTTC	CASRSQSGLDGYTF	TRBJ1-2	.	TRBV6-1	.
TGTGCCACCAGCAGAGACCGGGGGGATGAGCAGTTCTTC	CATSRDRGDEQFF	TRBJ2-1	TRBD2	TRBV15	.
TGTGCCAGCAGCGTAGGGCTTCATCAGACAGATACGCAGTATTTT	CASSVGLHQTDTQYF	TRBJ2-3	.	TRBV9	.
TGTGCCTGCGAGGGGGGGAACGATCAGCCCCAGCATTTT	CACEGGNDQPQHF	TRBJ1-5	.	TRBV27	once
TGCGCCAGCAGCGAGGACTCTGGGGGCTACGGCTACACCTTC	CASSEDSGGYGYTF	TRBJ1-2	.	TRBV5-1	.
TGTGCCAGCAGCTTTACAGGGGACACTGAAGCTTTCTTT	CASSFTGDTEAFF	TRBJ1-1	TRBD1	TRBV7-6	.
TGTGCCAGCGGCCAGGGGATGAACACTGAAGCTTTCTTT	CASGQGMNTEAFF	TRBJ1-1	.	TRBV7-9	.
TGCAGTGCTAGGGCAGAGCAGTTCTTC	CSARAEQFF	TRBJ2-1	.	TRBV20-1	.
TGTGCCACCAGCAGAGTTATTGGGAGACAGGGGGCCTACAATGAGCAGTTCTTC	CATSRVIGRQGAYNEQFF	TRBJ2-1	TRBD1	TRBV15	.
TGTGCCAGCAGCGTAGAACAGGGTCCTAATGAAAAACTGTTTTTT	CASSVEQGPNEKLFF	TRBJ1-4	.	TRBV9	.
TGCGCCAGCAGCTTGGCGGGATCCAGCTACGAGCAGTACTTC	CASSLAGSSYEQYF	TRBJ2-7	.	TRBV5-1	.
TGTGCCAGCAGCTTGGACGGTGCGGGGGGGAACACCGGGGAGCTGTTTTTT	CASSLDGAGGNTGELFF	TRBJ2-2	TRBD2	TRBV5-4	few
TGTGCCAGCAGTCTCGGAAGGAGCTCCTACGAGCAGTACTTC	CASSLGRSSYEQYF	TRBJ2-7	.	TRBV27	few
TGTGCCAGCTCACCGACAGGGGACGAGCAGTACTTC	CASSPTGDEQYF	TRBJ2-7	TRBD1	TRBV18	.
TGTGCCAGCAGTTCGGGAGATAGCAATCAGCCCCAGCATTTT	CASSSGDSNQPQHF	TRBJ1-5	.	TRBV2	.
TGTGCCAGCAGTTGGGACAGGGGAAAAGGACAGCCCCAGCATTTT	CASSWDRGKGQPQHF	TRBJ1-5	TRBD1	TRBV2	.
TGTGCCAGCAGTTACCAGGCCGCTAACACTGAAGCTTTCTTT	CASSYQAANTEAFF	TRBJ1-1	.	TRBV6-5	.
TGTGCCAGCAGCTTGAACAGGGCGGGCACTGAAGCTTTCTTT	CASSLNRAGTEAFF	TRBJ1-1	.	TRBV13	.
TGCGCCAGCAGTGAGTCGTCAGGGGCGCGATTTTATGGCTACACCTTC	CASSESSGARFYGYTF	TRBJ1-2	.	TRBV10-1	once
TGCGCCAGCAGCTTGGGCGCCGACTATGGCTACACCTTC	CASSLGADYGYTF	TRBJ1-2	.	TRBV5-1	.
TGTGCCAGCTCACCATACTCGCAGGGACAATCACCCCTCCACTTT	CASSPYSQGQSPLHF	TRBJ1-6	.	TRBV18	.
TGTGCCAGCAGTGAAGGAGGGAGATCACCCTCCTACGGCTACACCTTC	CASSEGGRSPSYGYTF	TRBJ1-2	.	TRBV25-1	.
TGTGCCAGCAGCCCGCTCCATAGGAACACTGAAGCTTTCTTT	CASSPLHRNTEAFF	TRBJ1-1	.	TRBV13	few
TGTGCCAGCAGTGGACAGGGGGCCTCCTACGAGCAGTACTTC	CASSGQGASYEQYF	TRBJ2-7	TRBD1	TRBV2	few
TGTGCCAGCAGTTTACGGGGTCGGGCTGAAGCTTTCTTT	CASSLRGRAEAFF	TRBJ1-1	.	TRBV28	.
TGTGCCAGCTCACCACTCGAGGGAGATGGGGCTGAAGCTTTCTTT	CASSPLEGDGAEAFF	TRBJ1-1	.	TRBV18	.
TGTGCCAGCAGCTTAGGAGGGTTGGGCAATGAGCAGTTCTTC	CASSLGGLGNEQFF	TRBJ2-1	.	TRBV7-6	.
TGTGCCAGCAGCTTTGTACTAGCGGGGGGGTGGGAGACCCAGTACTTC	CASSFVLAGGWETQYF	TRBJ2-5	TRBD2	TRBV7-2	.
TGTGCCAGCAGCCTAGGACAGGGGGCAGGTGGCTACACCTTC	CASSLGQGAGGYTF	TRBJ1-2	TRBD1	TRBV7-3	.
TGCGCCAGCAGCCCCCCAGCGGGCGGGGGGATGACTGAAGCTTTCTTT	CASSPPAGGGMTEAFF	TRBJ1-1	.	TRBV5-1	.
TGTGCCAGCAGCCAGGGGGCGGGGGACTACAATGAGCAGTTCTTC	CASSQGAGDYNEQFF	TRBJ2-1	.	TRBV11-3	.
TGTGCCAGCAGTGAAACTACGAACACTGAAGCTTTCTTT	CASSETTNTEAFF	TRBJ1-1	.	TRBV2	.
TGTGCCACCAGCAGAGGAGCAGGGGGCTTTGAAAAACTGTTTTTT	CATSRGAGGFEKLFF	TRBJ1-4	TRBD1	TRBV15	.
TGTGCCAGTAGTCTTAAGGACATAAATCAGCCCCAGCATTTT	CASSLKDINQPQHF	TRBJ1-5	.	TRBV19	.
TGTGCCAGTAGTTCACGGGACAGGAGAAGTAATGAAAAACTGTTTTTT	CASSSRDRRSNEKLFF	TRBJ1-4	TRBD1	TRBV19	.
TGCGCCAGCTCCCTGGAGTCCACTGAAGCTTTCTTT	CASSLESTEAFF	TRBJ1-1	.	TRBV5-1	.